This T cell receptor (beta chain) was sequenced in a study of blood T cell dynamics during melanoma immunotherapy. Whole-study results and caveats: Disease-control patients' PBMC repertoires became either more clonal or more diverse at W3.

The time point is: week 3, after first cycle of checkpoint inhibitor. Apart from two fast progressors, RECIST 1.1 response was judged 12 weeks post-infusion. In regard to this clone: No antigen is known for it.

Germline values: CDR1 SGDLS, CDR2 YYNGEE. Trimming stripped 3 bases from V and 7 bases from J, with 17 bases between. This CDR3 is 14 amino acids long. The assay was immunoSEQ multiplex PCR, and TCRdb's table has in-frame clones only and misses some. The repertoire holds under 9,500 clones, with around 85% as singletons. The source of this sequence is a human donor with melanoma. This chain links TRBV9 with TRBJ2-7; D remains ambiguous. The source was blood, collected from a patient treated with checkpoint blockade. This chain's CDR3 is CASSGAQGPLEQYF. Written as DNA, the CDR3 is TGTGCCAGCAGCGGAGCCCAAGGGCCCTTAGAGCAGTACTTC.